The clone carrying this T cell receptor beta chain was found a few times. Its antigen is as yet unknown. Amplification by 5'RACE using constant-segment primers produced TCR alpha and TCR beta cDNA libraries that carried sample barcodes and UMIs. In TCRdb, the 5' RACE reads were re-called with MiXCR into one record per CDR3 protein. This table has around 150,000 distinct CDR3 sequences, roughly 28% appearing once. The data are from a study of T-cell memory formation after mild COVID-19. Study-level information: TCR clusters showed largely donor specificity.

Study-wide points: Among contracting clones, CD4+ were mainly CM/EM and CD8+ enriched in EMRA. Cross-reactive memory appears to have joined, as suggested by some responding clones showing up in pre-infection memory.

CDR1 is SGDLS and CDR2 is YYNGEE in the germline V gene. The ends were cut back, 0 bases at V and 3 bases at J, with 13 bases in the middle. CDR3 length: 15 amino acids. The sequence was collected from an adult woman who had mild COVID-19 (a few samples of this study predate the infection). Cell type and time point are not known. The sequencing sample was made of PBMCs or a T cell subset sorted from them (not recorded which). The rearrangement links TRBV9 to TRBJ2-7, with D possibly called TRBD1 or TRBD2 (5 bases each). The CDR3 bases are TGTGCCAGCAGCGTAGCCGGGACGGCCTACTACGAGCAGTACTTC. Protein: CASSVAGTAYYEQYF. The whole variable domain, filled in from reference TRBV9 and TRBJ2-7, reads DSGVTQTPKHLITATGQRVTLRCSPRSGDLSVYWYQQSLDQGLQFLIQYYNGEERAKGNILERFSAQQFPDLHSELNLSSLELGDSALYFCASSVAGTAYYEQYFGPGTRLTVT.